The TCR beta chain under discussion was sequenced for a study of T cell responses to AZD1222 COVID-19 vaccine. Study summary: Analyses pooled second doses at about 4 or about 12 weeks.

Produced via immunoSEQ multiplex PCR; TCRdb's table is partial and in-frame only. The sample consists of over 95,000 clones, roughly 92% of them appearing once. As regards this clone: Its matching antigen is unknown.

The study's findings and limits: White British donors predominated, females outnumbered males, and clonal diversity was possibly underestimated. Vaccine-associated CD4 TCRs ranged over spike, dominating at 160-218 and 743-854.

The sequencing used peripheral blood, collected on day 0 of AZD1222 vaccination. The sequence was collected from an adult in good health.

The CDR3 loop is CASSLVGLNAEKLFF. CDR3 coding DNA: TGTGCCAGCAGTTTGGTAGGGCTTAATGCTGAAAAACTGTTTTTT. The chain has TRBV6-2 or TRBV6-3 and TRBJ1-4, with D unclear. The length of the CDR3 is 15 residues. Germline loops: CDR1 MNHEY, CDR2 SVGEGT. Trimming removed 4 bases at V and 7 bases at J, with 16 bases between.